This TCR beta chain was sequenced for a study of cytotoxic CD8 clonotypes in ibrutinib-treated CLL. Background on the study: The study included some 10 relapsed/refractory and about 16 treatment-naive patients; roughly 18 had IGHV unmutated disease. Study-wide results and limits: Public clonotypes, rarely seen, contracted or held steady on treatment. Whereas clonality rose at ibrutinib response, it declined toward baseline at progression.

A note on this clone: Its target is not known.

Investigators sought sequencing depths of between 1 in 200,000 and 1 in 1 million T cells. The protocol was immunoSEQ multiplex PCR, while the TCRdb copy is restricted to in-frame clones and leaves out a portion. The sample holds under 300,000 clones, roughly 74% seen once. The V and J ends lost 7 bases and 5 bases, in that order; junction bases with no gene match: 7. There are 14 residues in the CDR3. CDR1 and CDR2 from the germline V gene are SGHTA and FQGTGA. The chain employs TRBV7-3 and TRBJ2-2, with 7 bases matching TRBD2. The specimen was PBMCs, collected after 24 months of ibrutinib treatment. This clonotype was sampled from a human donor with chronic lymphocytic leukemia. The chain's CDR3 is CASKRSLATGELFF. Here the CDR3 DNA reads TGTGCCAGCAAAAGGTCACTAGCGACCGGGGAGCTGTTTTTT.